This T cell receptor (beta chain) was sequenced for a study of T cell responses to AZD1222 COVID-19 vaccine. Assay: immunoSEQ multiplex PCR; the TCRdb copy retains only in-frame clones and omits some. The data hold 150,000 to 200,000 clones, with approximately 92% observed a single time. V dropped 6 bases and J dropped 3 bases, with 9 bases sitting between them. CDR1 SNHLY and CDR2 FYNNEI come from the germline V gene. This CDR3 has 12 amino acids. This TCR was sampled from an adult in good health. This chain connects TRBV2 to TRBJ2-7, with a weak D call TRBD1 (5 bases). Sequences were derived from peripheral blood, sampled on day 0 of AZD1222 vaccination. In DNA, the CDR3 is TGTGCCAGCAGGAACCAGGGCTACGAGCAGTACTTC. This codes for CASRNQGYEQYF.